Listed below are T cell receptor beta chains from one sample, sequenced in a study of T-cell memory formation after mild COVID-19. TCRdb reanalysed the 5' RACE reads using MiXCR and keeps one entry per CDR3 protein. In the table there are 40,000 or so distinct CDR3 sequences, less than 8% of which are singletons. Specimen: PBMCs or a T cell subset sorted from them (not recorded which). The origin of the receptors is an adult who had mild COVID-19 (a few samples of this study predate the infection). Cell type and time point are not known. CDR3s leave out the opening cysteine and the closing phenylalanine or tryptophan.

CDR3 protein,J gene,V gene
ASSPRTGFTYGYT,TRBJ1-2,TRBV7-2
ASSPFDTGGTEAF,TRBJ1-1,TRBV18
ASSAGVGFGTQY,TRBJ2-5,TRBV5-6
ASTSDTMNTEAF,TRBJ1-1,TRBV7-3
ASSQVLLSTGELF,TRBJ2-2,TRBV4-1
AISEKGEQY,TRBJ2-7,TRBV10-3
ASSAEGTYNEQF,TRBJ2-1,TRBV9
ASSGTGFGGGELF,TRBJ2-2,TRBV7-2
ASRDPTNEKLF,TRBJ1-4,TRBV27
ASTPNAYEQY,TRBJ2-7,TRBV7-9
ASSPSPGETQY,TRBJ2-5,TRBV5-6
SARGVDRQNTEAF,TRBJ1-1,TRBV20-1
ATSDSGTPSGANVLT,TRBJ2-6,TRBV24-1
AIGSSGYEQY,TRBJ2-7,TRBV10-3
ASRMHGGGISDTQY,TRBJ2-3,TRBV12-3/TRBV12-4
ASSPGLAPNNEQF,TRBJ2-1,TRBV12-3/TRBV12-4
SARVLPNEQF,TRBJ2-1,TRBV20-1
ASSVVLSYEQY,TRBJ2-7,TRBV5-6
AWRRLAGPNTGELF,TRBJ2-2,TRBV30
SVATTYNEQF,TRBJ2-1,TRBV29-1
ASSQERLNGAYEQY,TRBJ2-7,TRBV4-1
ATSRDFGNRHQPQH,TRBJ1-5,TRBV15
ATSRDTVQGGEAF,TRBJ1-1,TRBV15
ASSIATVQETQY,TRBJ2-5,TRBV19
ASSPLYGLAGGGEQY,TRBJ2-7,TRBV18
ASSLTWQSGQPQH,TRBJ1-5,TRBV7-3
ASSPGLAGGGGDTQY,TRBJ2-3,TRBV9
SVSPAGSIYGYT,TRBJ1-2,TRBV29-1
SVVVEKSTGELF,TRBJ2-2,TRBV29-1
ASSQDTGGTAQY,TRBJ2-7,TRBV4-3
ASSSPDEKLF,TRBJ1-4,TRBV12-3/TRBV12-4
ASRHGLQGRLDSGANVLT,TRBJ2-6,TRBV4-1
ASSLEAGTSGNNEQF,TRBJ2-1,TRBV7-6
ASSYSRQGDGYT,TRBJ1-2,TRBV6-6
ASSLMGVGGGEQF,TRBJ2-1,TRBV7-2
ASSRVGGQQY,TRBJ2-7,TRBV12-3/TRBV12-4
ASSYSSGTAFNEQF,TRBJ2-1,TRBV6-2/TRBV6-3
ASSSSGTSGGIKY,TRBJ2-3,TRBV12-3/TRBV12-4
ASSLDAFSGNTIY,TRBJ1-3,TRBV7-9
ASSHIGASNYGYT,TRBJ1-2,TRBV3-1
ASSAGGNSPLH,TRBJ1-6,TRBV27
SALPGQRNSPLH,TRBJ1-6,TRBV20-1
ASSYASNTEAF,TRBJ1-1,TRBV6-5
ASSWDQETQY,TRBJ2-5,TRBV12-3/TRBV12-4
ASSLQPQGSTGELF,TRBJ2-2,TRBV7-3
ASSLGGSSNQPQH,TRBJ1-5,TRBV5-1
SVWTGNTEAF,TRBJ1-1,TRBV29-1
ASRSPWFNEQF,TRBJ2-1,TRBV7-9
ASSATWASTDTQY,TRBJ2-3,TRBV19
ASSQGGRGPPLSNQPQH,TRBJ1-5,TRBV4-1
ASSYDKAGIYGYT,TRBJ1-2,TRBV6-5
ASSFWGRDTEAF,TRBJ1-1,TRBV12-3/TRBV12-4
ASSLTGGTGNTIY,TRBJ1-3,TRBV7-9
ASSLFSGSSYNSPLH,TRBJ1-6,TRBV28
ASSHGYRAKGFNYGYT,TRBJ1-2,TRBV5-1